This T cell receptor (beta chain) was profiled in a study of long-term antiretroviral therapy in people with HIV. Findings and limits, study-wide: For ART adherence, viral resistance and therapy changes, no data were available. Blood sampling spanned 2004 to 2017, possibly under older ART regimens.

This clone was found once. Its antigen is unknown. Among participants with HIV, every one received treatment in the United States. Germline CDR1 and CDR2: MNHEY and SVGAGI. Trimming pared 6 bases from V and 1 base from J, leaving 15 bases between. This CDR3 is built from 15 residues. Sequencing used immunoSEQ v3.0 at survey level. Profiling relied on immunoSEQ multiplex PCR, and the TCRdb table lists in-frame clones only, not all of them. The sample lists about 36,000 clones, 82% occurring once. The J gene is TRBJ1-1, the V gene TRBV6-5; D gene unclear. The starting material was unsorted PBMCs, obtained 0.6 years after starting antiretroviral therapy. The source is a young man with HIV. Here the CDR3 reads CASRSEPLKNTEAFF. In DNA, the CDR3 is TGTGCCAGCAGGTCAGAGCCGTTAAAGAACACTGAAGCTTTCTTT.